This T cell receptor beta chain was captured by sequencing in a study of T cells after posttransplantation cyclophosphamide. This clone was recorded many times. V was cut by 5 bases and J by 4 bases, with 6 bases left in between. Germline CDR1 is SGHAT and CDR2 is FQNNGV. The CDR3 runs to 11 residues. The method was immunoSEQ multiplex PCR; TCRdb's version includes in-frame clones alone and lacks a portion of them. The sample has several thousand clones, none seen only once. Busulfan-fludarabine conditioning, marrow transplant, and cyclophosphamide on days +3 and +4 were administered. This TCR was recovered from a female patient aged 50 to 65 who received an allogeneic stem cell transplant from a related donor, was CMV-positive, and had no GVHD. Some T cells may be provided by the graft donor. The sample in question was PBMCs, obtained after allogeneic stem cell transplant with posttransplant cyclophosphamide. J is TRBJ2-7 and V is TRBV11-2, with a tentative D call TRBD2 (6 bases). This CDR3 reads CASSRGYEQYF. Here the CDR3 DNA reads TGTGCCAGCAGCCGGGGGTACGAGCAGTACTTC. Drawing the rest from reference TRBV11-2 and TRBJ2-7, the complete variable domain is EAGVAQSPRYKIIEKRQSVAFWCNPISGHATLYWYQQILGQGPKLLIQFQNNGVVDDSQLPKDRFSAERLKGVDSTLKIQPAKLEDSAVYLCASSRGYEQYFGPGTRLTVT.